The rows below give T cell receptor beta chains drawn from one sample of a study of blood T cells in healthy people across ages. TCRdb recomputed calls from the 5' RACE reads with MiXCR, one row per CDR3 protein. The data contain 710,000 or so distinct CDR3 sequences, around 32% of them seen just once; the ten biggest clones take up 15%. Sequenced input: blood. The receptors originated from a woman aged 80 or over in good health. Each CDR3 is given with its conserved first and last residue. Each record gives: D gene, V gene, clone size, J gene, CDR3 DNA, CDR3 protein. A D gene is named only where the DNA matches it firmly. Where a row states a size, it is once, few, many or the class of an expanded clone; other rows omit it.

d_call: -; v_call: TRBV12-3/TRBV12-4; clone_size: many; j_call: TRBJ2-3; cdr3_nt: TGTGCCAGCAGCTATCTTCGGGCAGATACGCAGTATTTT; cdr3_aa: CASSYLRADTQYF
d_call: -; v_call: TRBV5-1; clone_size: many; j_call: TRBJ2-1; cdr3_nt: TGCGCCAGCAGCTTGGAGGCAGGGCGAAGGACCAATGAGCAGTTCTTC; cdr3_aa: CASSLEAGRRTNEQFF
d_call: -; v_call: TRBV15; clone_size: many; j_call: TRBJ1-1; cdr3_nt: TGTGCCACCAGCAGAGAAGGGTATGGCGACGACACTGAAGCTTTCTTT; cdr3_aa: CATSREGYGDDTEAFF
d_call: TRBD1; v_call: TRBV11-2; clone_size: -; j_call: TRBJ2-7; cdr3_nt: TGTGCCAGCAGCTTAGTACGGGACAGTTCCCTCTCCTACGAGCAGTACTTC; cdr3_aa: CASSLVRDSSLSYEQYF
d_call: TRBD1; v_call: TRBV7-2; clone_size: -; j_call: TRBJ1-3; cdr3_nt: TGTGCCAGCAGACAGTCAGGGGGAGGAAACACCATATATTTT; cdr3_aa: CASRQSGGGNTIYF
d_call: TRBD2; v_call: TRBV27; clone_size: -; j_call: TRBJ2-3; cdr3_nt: TGTGCCAGCAGTTTAGGTCCTAGCGGGGGCCTTAGCACAGATACGCAGTATTTT; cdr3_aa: CASSLGPSGGLSTDTQYF
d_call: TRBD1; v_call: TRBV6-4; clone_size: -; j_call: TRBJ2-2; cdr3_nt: TGTGCCAGCAGCCACGGCAGGGGGCGTATCGGGGAGCTGTTTTTT; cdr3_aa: CASSHGRGRIGELFF
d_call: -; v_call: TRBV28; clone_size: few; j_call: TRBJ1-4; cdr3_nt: TGTGCCAGCGTGTCCCTTTGGGGGGAAAAACTGTTTTTT; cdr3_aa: CASVSLWGEKLFF
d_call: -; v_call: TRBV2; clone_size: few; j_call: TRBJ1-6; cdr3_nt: TGTGCCAGCAGTCACAGGAATTCACCCCTCCACTTT; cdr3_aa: CASSHRNSPLHF
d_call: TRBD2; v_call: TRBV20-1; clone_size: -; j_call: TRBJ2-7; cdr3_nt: TGCAGTGCTAGAAAGACCGGGACTAGCTCCTATGAGCAGTACTTC; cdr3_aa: CSARKTGTSSYEQYF
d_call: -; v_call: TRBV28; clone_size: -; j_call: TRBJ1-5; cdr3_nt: TGTGCCAGCAGTTTATCGGGGGGTTGGAGCAATCAGCCCCAGCATTTT; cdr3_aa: CASSLSGGWSNQPQHF